This T cell receptor (beta chain) appears in the sequencing data of a study of T cell repertoires in cytomegalovirus infection. Study as a whole: Newly reported HLA-C-restricted and thoroughly characterized HLA-B-restricted CMV epitopes were employed. A matching HLA type, together with CMV infection, was signaled by public TCR beta signatures. Study-level findings and limits: CMV carriers having the relevant HLA were flagged by cumulative public TCR beta family frequency. The response measured ex vivo was dominated by TCR beta clonotypes (HLA-C-restricted and CMV-specific).

Of note for this clonotype: What it recognizes is unknown.

TCRdb redid the calling of the reads with MiXCR, one entry per CDR3 protein. The profile shows 830,000 or so distinct CDR3 sequences, 32% of them singletons. CDR3 length: 16 amino acids. J lost 5 bases, V lost 5 bases, and 14 bases had no gene match. Per germline, CDR1 MNHEY and CDR2 SMNVEV (reference sequence). The chain is built from TRBV27 and TRBJ2-5, with 7 positions matching TRBD1. The sequencing used cultured CD8+ T cells from PBMCs, collected from culture after CMV antigen stimulation. The receptor was isolated from a human donor in good health (CMV status not recorded). Some clones in this sample may be carry-over from other donors' samples. The CDR3 loop reads CASSRRVEGARETQYF. In DNA form, the CDR3 reads TGTGCCAGCAGTAGGCGTGTCGAGGGGGCGCGTGAGACCCAGTACTTC.